This T cell receptor (beta chain) is drawn from a study of OX40 agonist ivuxolimab in advanced cancers. Study-level information: Patients received the agonistic anti-OX40 (CD134) antibody ivuxolimab. Patients receiving dose escalation had hepatocellular carcinoma, melanoma, renal cell or head and neck cancer.

This clone was counted once. Its antigen remains unidentified. This CDR3 spans 13 amino acids. Germline V gene lookup returns CDR1 MNHNY and CDR2 SVGAGI (reference sequence). The V and J ends lost 5 bases and 0 bases respectively, with 7 bases between them. Findings and caveats of the study: The authors did not determine the antigen specificity of the expanded peripheral T cells.

The repertoire was sequenced with immunoSEQ multiplex PCR; TCRdb's copy has only in-frame clones and lacks some. The sample carries tens of thousands of clones, approximately 88% recorded once. The chain has TRBV6-6 and TRBJ1-1; a possible D gene is TRBD1 (5 bases). This clonotype originated in an adult with an advanced solid tumor such as melanoma, head and neck, liver or kidney cancer. The material was CD4+ or CD8+ T cells sorted from blood, obtained in a trial of the OX40 agonist ivuxolimab. CDR3 DNA: TGTGCCAGCAGTCAACAGGTGAACACTGAAGCTTTCTTT. The encoded protein is CASSQQVNTEAFF.